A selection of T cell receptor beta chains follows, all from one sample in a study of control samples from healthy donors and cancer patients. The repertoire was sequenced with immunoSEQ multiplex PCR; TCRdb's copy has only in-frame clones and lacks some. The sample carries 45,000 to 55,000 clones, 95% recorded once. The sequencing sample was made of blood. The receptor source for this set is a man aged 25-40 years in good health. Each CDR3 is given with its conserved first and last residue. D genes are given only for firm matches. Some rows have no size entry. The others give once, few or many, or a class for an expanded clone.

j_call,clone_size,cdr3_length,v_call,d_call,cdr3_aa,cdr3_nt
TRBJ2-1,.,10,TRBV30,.,CAWSVDEQFF,TGTGCCTGGAGTGTGGATGAGCAGTTCTTC
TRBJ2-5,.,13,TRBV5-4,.,CASRSGVQETQYF,TGTGCCAGCAGATCTGGGGTACAAGAGACCCAGTACTTC
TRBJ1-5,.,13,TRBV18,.,CASSPSEYQPQHF,TGTGCCAGCTCACCATCGGAATATCAGCCCCAGCATTTT
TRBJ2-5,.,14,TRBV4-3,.,CASSQEGRSETQYF,TGCGCCAGCAGCCAAGAAGGCAGGTCGGAGACCCAGTACTTC
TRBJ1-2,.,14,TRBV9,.,CASSVEWQNYGYTF,TGTGCCAGCAGCGTAGAGTGGCAGAACTATGGCTACACCTTC
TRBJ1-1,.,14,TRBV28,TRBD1,CASSGQGAGTEAFF,TGTGCCAGCAGTGGACAGGGGGCCGGCACTGAAGCTTTCTTT
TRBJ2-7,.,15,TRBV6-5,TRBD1,CASSSVRGPNYEQYF,TGTGCCAGCAGTTCTGTTAGGGGGCCGAACTACGAGCAGTACTTC
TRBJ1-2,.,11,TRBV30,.,CAWSGWQRHTF,TGTGCCTGGAGTGGCTGGCAGCGTCACACCTTC
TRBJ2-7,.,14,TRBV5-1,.,CASSAAGRADEQYF,TGCGCCAGCAGCGCCGCGGGACGAGCGGACGAGCAGTACTTC
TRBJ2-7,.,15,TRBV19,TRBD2,CASSISASGTYEQYF,TGTGCCAGTAGTATATCGGCTAGCGGTACCTACGAGCAGTACTTC
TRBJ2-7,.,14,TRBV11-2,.,CASTWDGASYEQYF,TGTGCCAGCACATGGGACGGGGCATCCTACGAGCAGTACTTC
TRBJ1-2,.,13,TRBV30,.,CAFPPDGSYGYTF,TGTGCCTTCCCTCCTGACGGAAGCTATGGCTACACCTTC
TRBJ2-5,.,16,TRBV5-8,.,CASSSSIGRGEETQYF,TGTGCCAGCAGCTCCTCAATTGGGAGAGGAGAGGAGACCCAGTACTTC
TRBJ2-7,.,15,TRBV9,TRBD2,CASSVIAGEAYEQYF,TGTGCCAGCAGCGTGATAGCGGGAGAGGCCTACGAGCAGTACTTC
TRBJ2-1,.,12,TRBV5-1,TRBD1,CASGPPDRGQFF,TGCGCCAGCGGGCCGCCCGACAGGGGTCAGTTCTTC
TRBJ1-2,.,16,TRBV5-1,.,CASSLSAQTQNYGYTF,TGCGCCAGCAGCTTGTCGGCCCAGACACAAAACTATGGCTACACCTTC
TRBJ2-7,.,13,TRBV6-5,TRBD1,CASGTGVPYEQYF,TGTGCCAGCGGGACAGGGGTCCCCTACGAGCAGTACTTC
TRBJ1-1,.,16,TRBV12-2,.,CASRLEDPDLNTEAFF,TGTGCAAGTCGCTTAGAAGATCCGGACTTGAACACTGAAGCTTTCTTT
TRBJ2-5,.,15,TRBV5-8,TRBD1,CASSLLRGRQETQYF,TGTGCCAGCAGCCTCCTCAGGGGGAGACAAGAGACCCAGTACTTC
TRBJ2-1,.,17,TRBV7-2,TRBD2,CASSLARRGLAGVEQFF,TGTGCCAGCAGCTTAGCGCGCCGGGGACTAGCGGGAGTTGAGCAGTTCTTC
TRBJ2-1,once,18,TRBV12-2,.,CASRYWVSPLSRYNEQFF,TGTGCAAGTCGCTATTGGGTTTCGCCGCTCTCCCGCTACAATGAGCAGTTCTTC
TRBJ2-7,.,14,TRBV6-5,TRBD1,CASSIGTGGREQYF,TGTGCCAGCAGTATCGGGACAGGGGGCCGGGAGCAGTACTTC
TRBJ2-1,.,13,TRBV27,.,CASSFRGANEQFF,TGTGCCAGCAGTTTCAGGGGGGCCAATGAGCAGTTCTTC
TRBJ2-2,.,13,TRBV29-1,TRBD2,CSVGGTSPGELFF,TGCAGCGTTGGAGGGACTAGTCCCGGGGAGCTGTTTTTT
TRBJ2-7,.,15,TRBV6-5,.,CASSPRGGGSYEQYF,TGTGCCAGCAGTCCCCGCGGAGGGGGCTCGTACGAGCAGTACTTC
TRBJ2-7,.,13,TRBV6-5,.,CASQGPGSYEQYF,TGTGCCAGCCAGGGACCGGGGAGTTACGAGCAGTACTTC
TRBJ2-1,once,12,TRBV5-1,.,CASSLDKAFPFF,TGCGCCAGCAGCTTGGACAAGGCCTTCCCGTTCTTC
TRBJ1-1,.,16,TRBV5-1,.,CASSLARSSPNTEAFF,TGCGCCAGCAGCTTGGCCCGAAGCTCCCCGAACACTGAAGCTTTCTTT
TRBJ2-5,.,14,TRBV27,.,CASSPPGAQETQYF,TGTGCCAGCAGTCCGCCGGGAGCGCAAGAGACCCAGTACTTC
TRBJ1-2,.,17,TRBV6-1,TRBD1,CASSDTARDRHFYGYTF,TGTGCCAGCAGTGACACAGCGCGGGACAGACACTTCTATGGCTACACCTTC
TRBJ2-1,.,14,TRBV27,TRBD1,CASRRQGAYNEQFF,TGTGCCAGCAGGAGACAGGGGGCCTACAATGAGCAGTTCTTC
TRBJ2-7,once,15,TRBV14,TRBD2,CASSRTSGSLHEQYF,TGTGCCAGCAGCCGAACTAGCGGGAGTCTCCACGAGCAGTACTTC
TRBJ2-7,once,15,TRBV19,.,CASSIGPGARYEQYF,TGTGCCAGTAGTATAGGGCCAGGGGCCAGGTACGAGCAGTACTTC
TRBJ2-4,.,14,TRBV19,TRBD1,CASSIQGARSIQYF,TGTGCCAGTAGTATCCAGGGGGCGCGGAGCATTCAGTACTTC
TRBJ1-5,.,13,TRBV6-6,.,CASSYTTGQPQHF,TGTGCCAGCAGTTACACTACAGGTCAGCCCCAGCATTTT
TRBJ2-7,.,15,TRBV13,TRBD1,CASSRGTGAMYEQYF,TGTGCCAGCAGCAGAGGGACAGGGGCTATGTACGAGCAGTACTTC
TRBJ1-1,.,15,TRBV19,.,CASRGRGNRFTEAFF,TGTGCCAGTAGAGGCAGGGGAAATCGTTTCACTGAAGCTTTCTTT
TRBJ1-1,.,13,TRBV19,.,CASSRQENTEAFF,TGTGCCAGTAGTAGACAGGAGAACACTGAAGCTTTCTTT
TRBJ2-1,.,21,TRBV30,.,CAWGPFRLGRGRGRVGNEQFF,TGTGCCTGGGGACCATTCCGGTTGGGCAGGGGACGAGGTAGGGTCGGGAATGAGCAGTTCTTC
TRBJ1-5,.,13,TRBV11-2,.,CASSLESGQPQHF,TGTGCCAGCAGCTTAGAAAGCGGTCAGCCCCAGCATTTT
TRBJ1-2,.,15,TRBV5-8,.,CASSLVRATNYGYTF,TGTGCCAGCAGCTTGGTGCGGGCCACTAACTATGGCTACACCTTC
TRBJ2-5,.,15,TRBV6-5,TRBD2,CASSSRTRSSETQYF,TGTGCCAGCAGTTCCAGGACTAGATCTTCAGAGACCCAGTACTTC
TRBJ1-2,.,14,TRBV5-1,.,CASSLPDSPYGYTF,TGCGCCAGCAGCCTCCCAGACAGTCCTTATGGCTACACCTTC
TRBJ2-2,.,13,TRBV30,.,CAWSNGMPGELFF,TGTGCCTGGAGTAACGGGATGCCCGGGGAGCTGTTTTTT
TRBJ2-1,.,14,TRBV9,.,CASRKRLDDNEQFF,TGTGCCAGCAGGAAGAGACTAGACGACAATGAGCAGTTCTTC
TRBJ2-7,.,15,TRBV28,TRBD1,CASSHRGQGAYEQYF,TGTGCCAGCAGCCATAGGGGACAGGGGGCTTACGAGCAGTACTTC
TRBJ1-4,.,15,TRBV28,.,CASSLTGGVWEKLFF,TGTGCCAGCAGTTTAACGGGGGGCGTTTGGGAAAAACTGTTTTTT
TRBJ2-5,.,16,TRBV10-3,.,CAISSMDVGGTRAQYF,TGTGCCATCAGTAGCATGGATGTCGGCGGGACAAGGGCCCAGTACTTC
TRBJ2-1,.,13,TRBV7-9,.,CASSPRSDNEQFF,TGTGCCAGCAGCCCTAGGTCGGACAATGAGCAGTTCTTC
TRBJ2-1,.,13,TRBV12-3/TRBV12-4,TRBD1,CASSWDRYNEQFF,TGTGCCAGCAGTTGGGACAGATACAATGAGCAGTTCTTC
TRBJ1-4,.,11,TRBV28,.,CASSLEGKLFF,TGTGCCAGCAGTTTAGAGGGTAAACTGTTTTTT
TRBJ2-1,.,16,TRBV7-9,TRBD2,CASRYSGRGGYNEQFF,TGTGCCAGCAGATACAGCGGGAGGGGGGGATACAATGAGCAGTTCTTC
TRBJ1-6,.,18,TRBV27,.,CASSPLIPGSSYNSPLHF,TGTGCCAGCAGTCCCCTGATTCCAGGGAGCTCCTATAATTCACCCCTCCACTTT
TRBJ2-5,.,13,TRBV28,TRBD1,CASSETGIETQYF,TGTGCCAGCAGTGAGACAGGGATAGAGACCCAGTACTTC
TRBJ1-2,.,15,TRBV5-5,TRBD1,CASSFGTGGIGGYTF,TGTGCCAGCAGCTTTGGGACAGGGGGCATCGGTGGCTACACCTTC
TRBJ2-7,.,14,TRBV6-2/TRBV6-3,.,CASSRGPARGEQYF,TGTGCCAGCAGCCGCGGTCCCGCACGGGGAGAGCAGTACTTC
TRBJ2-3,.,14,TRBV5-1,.,CASRQGSSTDTQYF,TGCGCCAGCAGGCAAGGATCTAGCACAGATACGCAGTATTTT
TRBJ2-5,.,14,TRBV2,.,CATAMTAPQETQYF,TGTGCCACGGCCATGACAGCACCCCAAGAGACCCAGTACTTC
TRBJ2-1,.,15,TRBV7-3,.,CASSQGASSYNEQFF,TGTGCCAGCAGCCAAGGCGCGAGCTCCTACAATGAGCAGTTCTTC
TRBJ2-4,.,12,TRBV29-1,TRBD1,CSVVQGAYIQYF,TGCAGCGTTGTACAGGGGGCCTACATTCAGTACTTC